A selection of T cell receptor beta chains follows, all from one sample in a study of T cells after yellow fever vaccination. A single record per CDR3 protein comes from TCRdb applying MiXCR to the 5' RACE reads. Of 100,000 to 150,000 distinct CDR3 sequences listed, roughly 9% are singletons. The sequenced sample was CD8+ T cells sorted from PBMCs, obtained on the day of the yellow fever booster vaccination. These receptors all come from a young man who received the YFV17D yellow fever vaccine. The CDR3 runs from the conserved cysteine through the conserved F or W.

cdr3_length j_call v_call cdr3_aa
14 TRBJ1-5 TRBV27 CASSIGVGNQPQHF
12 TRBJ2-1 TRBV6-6 CASSQDPNEQFF
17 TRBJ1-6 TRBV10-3 CAISGTTTGTAHSPLHF
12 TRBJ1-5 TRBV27 CASSFLGKPQHF
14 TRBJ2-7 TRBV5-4 CASSLADRVREQYF
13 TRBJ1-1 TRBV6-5 CASSYGQNTEAFF
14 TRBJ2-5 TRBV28 CASSPPDGVETQYF
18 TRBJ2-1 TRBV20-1 CSARDLLGLAGGRGEQFF
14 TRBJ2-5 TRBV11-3 CASSLRGAAETQYF
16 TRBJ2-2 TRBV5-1 CASSLEVRGDTGELFF
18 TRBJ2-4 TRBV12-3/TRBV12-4 CASSPGLAGLGRKNIQYF
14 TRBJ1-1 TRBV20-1 CSARGQGGNTEAFF
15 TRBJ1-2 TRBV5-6 CASSPWSGTNYGYTF
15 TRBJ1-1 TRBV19 CASSILAYGNTEAFF
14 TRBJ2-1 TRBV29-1 CSVERASEDNEQFF
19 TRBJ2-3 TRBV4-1 CASSRLWPGLGSYADTQYF
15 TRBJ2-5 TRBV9 CASSVDGRVTETQYF
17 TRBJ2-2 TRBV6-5 CASSYSFRQRGTGELFF
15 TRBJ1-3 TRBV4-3 CASSQGGWRVDTIYF
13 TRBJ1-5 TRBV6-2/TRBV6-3 CASRTDSNQPQHF
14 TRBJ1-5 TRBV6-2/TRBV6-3 CASSYLSPGQPQHF
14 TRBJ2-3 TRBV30 CAWGDRGRTDTQYF